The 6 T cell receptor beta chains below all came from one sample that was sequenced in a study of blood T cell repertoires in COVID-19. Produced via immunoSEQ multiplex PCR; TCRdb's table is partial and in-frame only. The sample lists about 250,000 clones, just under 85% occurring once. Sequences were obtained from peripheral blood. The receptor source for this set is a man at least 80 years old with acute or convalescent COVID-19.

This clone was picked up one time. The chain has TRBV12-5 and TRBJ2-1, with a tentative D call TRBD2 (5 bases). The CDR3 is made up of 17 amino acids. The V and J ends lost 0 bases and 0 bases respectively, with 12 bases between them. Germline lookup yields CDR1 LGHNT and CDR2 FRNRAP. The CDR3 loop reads CASGLVRGSSSYNEQFF. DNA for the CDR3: TGTGCTAGTGGTTTGGTACGAGGGTCGAGCTCCTACAATGAGCAGTTCTTC.

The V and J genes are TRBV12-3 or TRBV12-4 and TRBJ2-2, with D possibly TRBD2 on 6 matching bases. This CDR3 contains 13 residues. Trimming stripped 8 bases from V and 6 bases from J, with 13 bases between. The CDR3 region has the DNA TGTGCCAGCTGGGCGGGACGCCCCGGGGAGCTGTTTTTT. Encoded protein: CASWAGRPGELFF.

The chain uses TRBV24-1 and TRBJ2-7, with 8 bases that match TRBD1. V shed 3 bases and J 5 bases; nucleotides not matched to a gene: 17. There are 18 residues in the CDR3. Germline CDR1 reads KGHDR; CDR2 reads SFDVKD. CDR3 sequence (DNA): TGTGCCACCAGTGATCCGGGCAGGGGGCTCGGTTCGCGGAACGAGCAGTACTTC. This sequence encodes CATSDPGRGLGSRNEQYF.

CDR3 sequence reads: CASSRPRTSNTEAFF. CDR3 sequence (DNA): TGTGCCAGCAGCCGCCCTAGGACATCGAACACTGAAGCTTTCTTT. The chain uses TRBV11-2 and TRBJ1-1, with a tentative D call TRBD1 (5 bases). This CDR3 spans 15 amino acids. Germline CDR1 reads SGHAT; CDR2 reads FQNNGV. V dropped 5 bases and J dropped 1 base, with 14 bases sitting between them. The whole variable domain, filled in from reference TRBV11-2 and TRBJ1-1, reads EAGVAQSPRYKIIEKRQSVAFWCNPISGHATLYWYQQILGQGPKLLIQFQNNGVVDDSQLPKDRFSAERLKGVDSTLKIQPAKLEDSAVYLCASSRPRTSNTEAFFGQGTRLTVV.

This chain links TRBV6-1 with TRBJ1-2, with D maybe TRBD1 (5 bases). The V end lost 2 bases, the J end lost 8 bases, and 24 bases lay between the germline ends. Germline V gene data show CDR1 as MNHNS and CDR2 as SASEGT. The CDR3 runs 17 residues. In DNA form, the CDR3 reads TGTGCCAGCAGTGAATGGTGGGGCGGGGCGCCGGGAAAGGGCTACACCTTC. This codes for CASSEWWGGAPGKGYTF.

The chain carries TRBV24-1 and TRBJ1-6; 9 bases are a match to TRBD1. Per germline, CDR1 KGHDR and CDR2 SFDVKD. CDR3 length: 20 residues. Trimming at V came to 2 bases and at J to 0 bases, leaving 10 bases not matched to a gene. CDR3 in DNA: TGTGCCACCAGTGATTATCCGGGACAGGGTTCAAGCTCCTATAATTCACCCCTCCACTTT. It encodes CATSDYPGQGSSSYNSPLHF.